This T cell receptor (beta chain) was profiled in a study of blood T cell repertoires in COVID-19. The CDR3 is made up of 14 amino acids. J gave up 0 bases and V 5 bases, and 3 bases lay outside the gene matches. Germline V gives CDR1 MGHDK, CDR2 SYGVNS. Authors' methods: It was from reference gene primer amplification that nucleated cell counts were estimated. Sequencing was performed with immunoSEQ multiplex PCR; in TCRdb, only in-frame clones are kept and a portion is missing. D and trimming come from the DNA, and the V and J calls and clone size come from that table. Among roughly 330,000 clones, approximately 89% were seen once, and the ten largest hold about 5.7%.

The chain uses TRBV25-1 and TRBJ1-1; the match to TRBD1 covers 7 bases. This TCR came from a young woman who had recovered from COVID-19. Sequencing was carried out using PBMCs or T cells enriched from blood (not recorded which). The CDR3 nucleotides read TGTGCCAGCAGTAAACAGGGGCTGAACACTGAAGCTTTCTTT. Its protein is CASSKQGLNTEAFF.